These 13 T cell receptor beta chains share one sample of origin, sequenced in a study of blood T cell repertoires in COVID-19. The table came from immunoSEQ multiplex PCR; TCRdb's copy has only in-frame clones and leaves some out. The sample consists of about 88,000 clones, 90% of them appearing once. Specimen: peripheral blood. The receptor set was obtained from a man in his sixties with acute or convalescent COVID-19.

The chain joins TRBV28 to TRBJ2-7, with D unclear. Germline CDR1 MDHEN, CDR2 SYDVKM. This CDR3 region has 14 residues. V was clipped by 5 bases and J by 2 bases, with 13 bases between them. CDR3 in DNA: TGTGCCAGCAGTCTCCTGGGCCTTACCTACGAGCAGTACTTC. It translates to CASSLLGLTYEQYF.

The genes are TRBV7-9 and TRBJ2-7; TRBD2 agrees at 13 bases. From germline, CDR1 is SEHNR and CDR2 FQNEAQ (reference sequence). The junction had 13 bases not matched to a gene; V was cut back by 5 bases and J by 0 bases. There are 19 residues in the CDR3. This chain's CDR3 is CASSPSTGTSGTHSYEQYF. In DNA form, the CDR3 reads TGTGCCAGCAGCCCAAGTACCGGGACTAGCGGGACGCACTCCTACGAGCAGTACTTC.

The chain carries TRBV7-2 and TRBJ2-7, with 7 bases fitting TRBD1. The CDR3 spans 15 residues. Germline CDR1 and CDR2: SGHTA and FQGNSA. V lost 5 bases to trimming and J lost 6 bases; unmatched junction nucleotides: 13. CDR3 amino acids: CASSRSAGGTGEQYF. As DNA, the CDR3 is TGTGCCAGCAGCCGTAGTGCAGGGGGAACGGGCGAGCAGTACTTC.

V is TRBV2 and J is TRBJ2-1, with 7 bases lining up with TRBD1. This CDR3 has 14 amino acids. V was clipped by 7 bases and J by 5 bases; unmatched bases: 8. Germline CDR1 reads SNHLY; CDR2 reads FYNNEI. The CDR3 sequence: CASIPGQHNNEQFF. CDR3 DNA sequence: TGTGCCAGCATTCCGGGACAGCACAACAATGAGCAGTTCTTC.

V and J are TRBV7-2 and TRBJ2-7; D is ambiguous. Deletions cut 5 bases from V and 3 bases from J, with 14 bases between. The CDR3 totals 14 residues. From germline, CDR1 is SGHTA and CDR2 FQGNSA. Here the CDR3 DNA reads TGTGCCAGCAGCCCCTCTAGAACGGGCTACGAGCAGTACTTC. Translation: CASSPSRTGYEQYF. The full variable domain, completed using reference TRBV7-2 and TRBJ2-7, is GAGVSQSPSNKVTEKGKDVELRCDPISGHTALYWYRQSLGQGLEFLIYFQGNSAPDKSGLPSDRFSAERTGGSVSTLTIQRTQQEDSAVYLCASSPSRTGYEQYFGPGTRLTVT.

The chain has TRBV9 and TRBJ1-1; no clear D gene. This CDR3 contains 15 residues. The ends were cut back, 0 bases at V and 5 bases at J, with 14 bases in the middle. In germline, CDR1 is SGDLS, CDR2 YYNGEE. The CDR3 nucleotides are TGTGCCAGCAGCGTAGATCGGGGATTGAGTACTGAAGCTTTCTTT. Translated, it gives CASSVDRGLSTEAFF.

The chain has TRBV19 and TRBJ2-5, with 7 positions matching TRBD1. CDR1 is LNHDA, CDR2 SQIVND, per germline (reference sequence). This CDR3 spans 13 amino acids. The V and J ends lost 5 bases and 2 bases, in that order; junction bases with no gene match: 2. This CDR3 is CASSRTGQETQYF. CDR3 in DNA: TGTGCCAGTAGTCGGACAGGACAAGAGACCCAGTACTTC.

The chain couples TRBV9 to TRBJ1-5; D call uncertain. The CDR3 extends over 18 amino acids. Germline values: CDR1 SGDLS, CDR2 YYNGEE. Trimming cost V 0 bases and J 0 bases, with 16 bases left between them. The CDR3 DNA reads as TGTGCCAGCAGCGTAGCGTCGGTCGGGAGATTTAGCAATCAGCCCCAGCATTTT. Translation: CASSVASVGRFSNQPQHF.

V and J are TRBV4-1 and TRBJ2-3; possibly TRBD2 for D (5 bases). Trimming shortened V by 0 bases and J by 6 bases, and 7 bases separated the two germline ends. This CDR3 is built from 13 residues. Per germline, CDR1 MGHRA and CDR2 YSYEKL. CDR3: CASSQETGDTQYF. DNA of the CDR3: TGCGCCAGCAGCCAAGAGACGGGGGATACGCAGTATTTT.

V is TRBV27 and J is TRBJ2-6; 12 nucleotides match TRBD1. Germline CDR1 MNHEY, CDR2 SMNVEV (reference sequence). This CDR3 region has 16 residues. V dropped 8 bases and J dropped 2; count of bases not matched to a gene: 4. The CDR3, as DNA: TGTGCCAGCCGGGACAGGGGGCTTACTGGGGCCAACGTCCTGACTTTC. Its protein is CASRDRGLTGANVLTF.

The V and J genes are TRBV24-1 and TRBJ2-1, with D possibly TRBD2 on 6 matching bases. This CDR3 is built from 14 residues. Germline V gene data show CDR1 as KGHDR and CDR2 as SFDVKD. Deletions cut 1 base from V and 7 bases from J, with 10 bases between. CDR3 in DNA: TGTGCCACCAGTGATTTTGGAGGGAAGAATGAGCAGTTCTTC. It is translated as CATSDFGGKNEQFF.

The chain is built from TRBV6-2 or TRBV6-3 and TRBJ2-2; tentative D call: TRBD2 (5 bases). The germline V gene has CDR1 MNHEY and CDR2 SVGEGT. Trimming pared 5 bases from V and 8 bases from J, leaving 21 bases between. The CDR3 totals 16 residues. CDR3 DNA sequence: TGTGCCAGCAGTCCCCTCCGGACTTCCCTCATAGGGGAGCTGTTTTTT. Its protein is CASSPLRTSLIGELFF.

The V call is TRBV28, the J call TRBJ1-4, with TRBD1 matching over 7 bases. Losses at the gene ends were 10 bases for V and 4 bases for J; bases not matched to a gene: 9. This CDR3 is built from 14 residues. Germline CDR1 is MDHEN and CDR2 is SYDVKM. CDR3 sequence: CAISEGASNEKLFF. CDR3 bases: TGTGCCATCTCCGAGGGGGCCAGTAATGAAAAACTGTTTTTT. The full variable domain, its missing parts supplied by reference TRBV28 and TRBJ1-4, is DVKVTQSSRYLVKRTGEKVFLECVQDMDHENMFWYRQDPGLGLRLIYFSYDVKMKEKGDIPEGYSVSREKKERFSLILESASTNQTSMYLCAISEGASNEKLFFGSGTQLSVL.